This T cell receptor (beta chain) was sequenced for a study of CD8 T cells in Susac syndrome. Sequencing of TCR beta was performed on blood CD8+ T cells and on blood CD4+ T cells. Included as multiple sclerosis controls were treatment-naive patients who had stable or active relapsing-remitting disease. Negative magnetic isolation gave CD8+ and CD4+ cells; FACS enriched CD8+ TEMRA. RNA totalling roughly 0.45 to 1 ug underwent reverse transcription with random hexamers. The TCR beta CDR3 was amplified by immunoSEQ multiplex PCR across 54 Vbeta, 13 Jbeta. In TCRdb, the immunoSEQ multiplex PCR reads were re-called with MiXCR into one record per CDR3 protein. This table holds fewer than 350,000 distinct CDR3 sequences, about 91% found once. Germline V gene data show CDR1 as SEHNR and CDR2 as FQNEAQ (reference sequence). The CDR3 totals 16 residues. Notes on this clonotype: One end of the junction fails to match germline, which may point to a read error.

This rearrangement joins TRBV7-9 to TRBJ2-7; D assignment may be TRBD1 or TRBD2 (5 bases each). Specimen: CD8+ T cells from PBMCs. The TCR sequence derives from a human donor with multiple sclerosis. In nucleotides, the CDR3 is TGTGCCATCAGCTTAGCGAGATCGGGGCTGCCCTACGAGCAGTACTTC. Its translation is CAISLARSGLPYEQYF.